Listed below are T cell receptor beta chains from one sample, sequenced in a study of control samples from healthy donors and cancer patients. Produced via immunoSEQ multiplex PCR; TCRdb's table is partial and in-frame only. The data hold about 140,000 clones, with around 94% observed a single time. The sample was blood. These receptors were collected from a man aged 40-49 years in good health. The CDR3 runs from the conserved cysteine through the conserved F or W. The D gene is left open where the match is weak. Only some rows state a clone size, as once, few, many or a class for expanded clones.

>NA|TRBV19|NA|TRBJ1-2
TGTGCCAGTAGTAGTCAGAATTCACTCAACTATGGCTACACCTTC
CASSSQNSLNYGYTF
>NA|TRBV4-1|NA|TRBJ1-3
TGCGCCAGCAGCCAAGTACTAGGGAACTCTCTCTCTGGAAACACCATATATTTT
CASSQVLGNSLSGNTIYF
>NA|TRBV6-6|NA|TRBJ1-1
TGTGCCAGCATAAACAGGGAGGATTTGGGCACTGAAGCTTTCTTT
CASINREDLGTEAFF
>once|TRBV18|NA|TRBJ2-1
TGTGCCAGCTCAGCCAGACAGGGAGGGTCCTACAATGAGCAGTTCTTC
CASSARQGGSYNEQFF
>NA|TRBV3-1/TRBV3-2|TRBD1|TRBJ1-2
TGTGCCAGCAGCCAAAGTTTGAGGGGGCTTAATAATGGCTACACCTTC
CASSQSLRGLNNGYTF
>NA|TRBV9|NA|TRBJ1-2
TGTGCCAGCAGCAGCAGAAACTATGGCTACACCTTC
CASSSRNYGYTF
>NA|TRBV7-8|NA|TRBJ1-5
TGTGCCAGCAGCTTAGCCCGGGTTAATCAGCCCCAGCATTTT
CASSLARVNQPQHF
>NA|TRBV19|NA|TRBJ2-7
TGTGCCAGTAGTATATCCGGGTACTACTACGAGCAGTACTTC
CASSISGYYYEQYF
>NA|TRBV7-9|NA|TRBJ2-7
TGTGCCAGCAGCTTAGGCGCAGGACCCTACGAGCAGTACTTC
CASSLGAGPYEQYF
>NA|TRBV19|TRBD2|TRBJ2-7
TGTGCCAGTAGTGCTACTAGCGGGAGCCCCTACGAGCAGTACTTC
CASSATSGSPYEQYF
>NA|TRBV4-3|TRBD1|TRBJ1-4
TGCGCCAGCAGCCAAGTCTGGACAGGGGGCCTCTCAACTAATGAAAAACTGTTTTTT
CASSQVWTGGLSTNEKLFF
>NA|TRBV5-1|NA|TRBJ2-5
TGCGCCAGCAGTCCAAACCGGGACAAAGGGAGGGAGACCCAGTACTTC
CASSPNRDKGRETQYF
>NA|TRBV7-2|NA|TRBJ1-2
TGTGCCAGCAGCTCGTTCGGGACCCAAAGCTGCACCTTC
CASSSFGTQSCTF
>NA|TRBV7-6|NA|TRBJ1-1
TGTGCCAGCAGCCCGGGACAAGAGAACACTGAAGCTTTCTTT
CASSPGQENTEAFF
>NA|TRBV13|NA|TRBJ2-2
TGTGCCAGCAGCTTAGCCCCGGGGGGCAACACCGGGGAGCTGTTTTTT
CASSLAPGGNTGELFF
>once|TRBV13|NA|TRBJ2-7
TGTGCCAGCAGCTTAGGACCGGAGCCCTACGAGCAGTACTTC
CASSLGPEPYEQYF
>NA|TRBV6-6|TRBD1|TRBJ1-5
TGTGCCAGCAGTTACGGGACAGTAACATACAATCAGCCCCAGCATTTT
CASSYGTVTYNQPQHF
>NA|TRBV9|NA|TRBJ2-3
TGTGCCAGCAGCAACCGGGCTCCGTCACCCGATGCGCAGTATTTT
CASSNRAPSPDAQYF
>NA|TRBV11-2|NA|TRBJ2-1
TGTGCCAGCAGCTTTCGTGGATGGGGCTCCTACAATGAGCAGTTCTTC
CASSFRGWGSYNEQFF
>NA|TRBV5-1|NA|TRBJ1-1
TGCGCCAGCAGCTTGGTACCGGGGGTGAACACTGAAGCTTTCTTT
CASSLVPGVNTEAFF
>few|TRBV19|TRBD2|TRBJ2-7
TGTGCCAGTAGTAAGGGAGGACTAGCGGCCTACGAGCAGTACTTC
CASSKGGLAAYEQYF
>NA|TRBV6-2/TRBV6-3|TRBD1|TRBJ1-2
TGTGCCAGCAGTTACCGGGGAGGGGGCAACTATGGCTACACCTTC
CASSYRGGGNYGYTF
>once|TRBV6-2/TRBV6-3|NA|TRBJ1-2
TGTGCCAGCAGTTCGACATTAAACTATGGCTACACCTTC
CASSSTLNYGYTF
>NA|TRBV28|NA|TRBJ1-1
TGTGCCAGCAGTTTGATTAAGAACACTGAAGCTTTCTTT
CASSLIKNTEAFF